These 4 T cell receptor beta chains came from one sample sequenced in a study of beta chain features in type 1 diabetes. Notes on the study in general: Type 1 diabetes patients had TCRB CDR3s that were shorter (moderately but significantly so) in all four CD4+ subsets.

The study reverse transcribed the entire isolated RNA, so it sequenced expressed TCRB transcripts. Only in-frame clones appear in the TCRdb table, and some are missing; sequencing was by immunoSEQ multiplex PCR. The sample lists about 660,000 clones; 11% to 15% were seen once. These receptors are not linked to any known antigen. The material sequenced was naive CD4+ T cells from blood. These receptors originate from a young man with type 1 diabetes.

The V and J genes are TRBV7-2 and TRBJ2-3; 12 bases are a match to TRBD2. The CDR3 extends over 17 amino acids. The V gene end was trimmed by 1 base and the J gene end by 3 bases; junction bases not matched to a gene: 5. Germline CDR1 and CDR2: SGHTA and FQGNSA. The CDR3, as DNA: TGTGCCAGCAGCTTAGAGTATGGGACTAGCGGGACAGATACGCAGTATTTT. Translation: CASSLEYGTSGTDTQYF. Looking up the rest from reference TRBV7-2 and TRBJ2-3 gives the full variable domain: GAGVSQSPSNKVTEKGKDVELRCDPISGHTALYWYRQSLGQGLEFLIYFQGNSAPDKSGLPSDRFSAERTGGSVSTLTIQRTQQEDSAVYLCASSLEYGTSGTDTQYFGPGTRLTVL.

This clone was counted between two and nine times. The chain links TRBV19 to TRBJ2-7; 7 positions agree with TRBD2. CDR3 length: 16 residues. Germline trimming cut 8 bases from V and 2 bases from J; bases unmatched to any gene: 15. Germline values: CDR1 LNHDA, CDR2 SQIVND (reference sequence). CDR3 in amino acids: CASPSVISGSTYEQYF. As DNA, the CDR3 is TGTGCCAGTCCCTCCGTGATTAGCGGGTCCACCTACGAGCAGTACTTC.

The chain links TRBV5-1 to TRBJ2-3; D not certain. This CDR3 region has 12 residues. Between the trimmed V and J ends, which lost 4 bases and 2 bases, there was a span of 5 bases. Germline lookup yields CDR1 SGHRS and CDR2 YFSETQ. The CDR3 region is CASSQNTDTQYF. The CDR3 coding sequence is TGCGCCAGCAGCCAAAACACAGATACGCAGTATTTT.

The rearrangement uses TRBV13 and TRBJ2-5; 12 bases align to TRBD2. The CDR3 totals 15 residues. The germline gives CDR1 PRHDT, CDR2 FYEKMQ (reference sequence). With V trimmed by 7 bases and J by 11 bases, 14 bases remained unmatched. This chain's CDR3 is CASTATSGGLGEQYF. The CDR3 DNA reads as TGTGCCAGCACCGCGACTAGCGGGGGCTTGGGGGAGCAGTACTTC.